A selection of T cell receptor beta chains follows, all from one sample in a study of T cell responses to AZD1222 COVID-19 vaccine. TCRdb's table, derived via immunoSEQ multiplex PCR, lists solely in-frame clones and lacks some. The top ten clones hold about 5.2% of a sample with tens of thousands of clones, 75% to 90% of them seen once. The specimen comprised peripheral blood, sampled 28 days after the second AZD1222 dose. The receptors originated from an adult who received the AZD1222 COVID-19 vaccine. The CDR3 runs from the conserved cysteine through the conserved F or W. Fields, in order: clone size, J gene, D gene, V gene, CDR3 DNA, CDR3 protein. The D gene is left open where the match is weak. Size is omitted from some rows. Given values are once, few, many or a class for expanded clones.

clone_size: NA; j_call: TRBJ2-3; d_call: NA; v_call: TRBV19; cdr3_nt: TGTGCCAGTAGTATAGCCCGGGACACAGATACGCAGTATTTT; cdr3_aa: CASSIARDTDTQYF
clone_size: once; j_call: TRBJ1-4; d_call: TRBD1; v_call: TRBV29-1; cdr3_nt: TGCAGCGTTAGGGGACAGGGTGGAGAAAAACTGTTTTTT; cdr3_aa: CSVRGQGGEKLFF
clone_size: NA; j_call: TRBJ2-1; d_call: NA; v_call: TRBV4-1; cdr3_nt: TGCGCCAGCAGCCAAGATGTAGTCGGAGTACGGCAGTTCTTC; cdr3_aa: CASSQDVVGVRQFF
clone_size: NA; j_call: TRBJ2-3; d_call: NA; v_call: TRBV7-2; cdr3_nt: TGTGCCAGCAGCTTAGGGGGGCGAGATACGCAGTATTTT; cdr3_aa: CASSLGGRDTQYF
clone_size: NA; j_call: TRBJ1-1; d_call: TRBD1; v_call: TRBV5-1; cdr3_nt: TGCGCCAGCGACCAGGGGGTAGGGAACACTGAAGCTTTCTTT; cdr3_aa: CASDQGVGNTEAFF
clone_size: once; j_call: TRBJ2-5; d_call: NA; v_call: TRBV4-1; cdr3_nt: TGCGCCAGCAGCCAAGATCAAGGCATCCTGGGGGAGACCCAGTACTTC; cdr3_aa: CASSQDQGILGETQYF
clone_size: NA; j_call: TRBJ2-5; d_call: NA; v_call: TRBV3-1/TRBV3-2; cdr3_nt: TGTGCCAGCAGCCAAGGGGGTGAGAAGACCCAGTACTTC; cdr3_aa: CASSQGGEKTQYF
clone_size: NA; j_call: TRBJ2-7; d_call: NA; v_call: TRBV12-3/TRBV12-4; cdr3_nt: TGTGCCAGCAGTTACGATTCAAGGGGCGAGCAGTACTTC; cdr3_aa: CASSYDSRGEQYF
clone_size: once; j_call: TRBJ1-1; d_call: NA; v_call: TRBV5-6; cdr3_nt: TGTGCCAGCAGCTTAGGCCTCATGAACACTGAAGCTTTCTTT; cdr3_aa: CASSLGLMNTEAFF
clone_size: NA; j_call: TRBJ1-5; d_call: NA; v_call: TRBV6-5; cdr3_nt: TGTGCCAGCAAGCCGACAAGGAGAGACAATCAGCCCCAGCATTTT; cdr3_aa: CASKPTRRDNQPQHF
clone_size: NA; j_call: TRBJ2-2; d_call: NA; v_call: TRBV5-5; cdr3_nt: TGTGCCAGCGGTCATCCTAGCCCAAGGACGGACACCGGGGAGCTGTTTTTT; cdr3_aa: CASGHPSPRTDTGELFF
clone_size: NA; j_call: TRBJ2-2; d_call: TRBD2; v_call: TRBV7-3; cdr3_nt: TGTGCCAGCAGGCCCGGGGAGCGGGGGGGAACCGGGGAGCTGTTTTTT; cdr3_aa: CASRPGERGGTGELFF
clone_size: NA; j_call: TRBJ1-2; d_call: NA; v_call: TRBV6-5; cdr3_nt: TGTGCCAGCAGTAGAGCTGATTCTATCAACTATGGCTACACCTTC; cdr3_aa: CASSRADSINYGYTF
clone_size: NA; j_call: TRBJ2-2; d_call: TRBD2; v_call: TRBV2; cdr3_nt: TGTGCCAGCAGTGCGGGGAGGGGTGACACCGGGGAGCTGTTTTTT; cdr3_aa: CASSAGRGDTGELFF
clone_size: NA; j_call: TRBJ1-1; d_call: NA; v_call: TRBV4-1; cdr3_nt: TGCGCCAGCAGCCAAGGCCCAGGGATGAACACTGAAGCTTTCTTT; cdr3_aa: CASSQGPGMNTEAFF
clone_size: NA; j_call: TRBJ2-5; d_call: NA; v_call: TRBV5-6; cdr3_nt: TGTGCCAGCAGCTGGGGCCAGGGGCTGAATACCCAGTACTTC; cdr3_aa: CASSWGQGLNTQYF
clone_size: NA; j_call: TRBJ2-7; d_call: NA; v_call: TRBV5-1; cdr3_nt: TGCGCCAGCCGTGCGACCTCCTACGAGCAGTACTTC; cdr3_aa: CASRATSYEQYF
clone_size: NA; j_call: TRBJ2-3; d_call: NA; v_call: TRBV6-5; cdr3_nt: TGTGCCAGCAGTGACTCGGCGGGAAGCACAGATACGCAGTATTTT; cdr3_aa: CASSDSAGSTDTQYF
clone_size: NA; j_call: TRBJ2-7; d_call: NA; v_call: TRBV7-5; cdr3_nt: TGTGTCAGAAGCTGCCGCTTCGGGGGCGCGTCCTACGAGCAGTACTTC; cdr3_aa: CVRSCRFGGASYEQYF
clone_size: few; j_call: TRBJ2-2; d_call: TRBD1; v_call: TRBV6-5; cdr3_nt: TGTGCCAGCGCTGGGACAGATAACACCGGGGAGCTGTTTTTT; cdr3_aa: CASAGTDNTGELFF
clone_size: NA; j_call: TRBJ1-3; d_call: NA; v_call: TRBV5-5; cdr3_nt: TGTGCCAGCAGCGCGTTAACCGGAAACACCATATATTTT; cdr3_aa: CASSALTGNTIYF
clone_size: NA; j_call: TRBJ2-3; d_call: TRBD1; v_call: TRBV28; cdr3_nt: TGTGCCAGCAGTGACCCAGGGGGACGCACAGATACGCAGTATTTT; cdr3_aa: CASSDPGGRTDTQYF
clone_size: NA; j_call: TRBJ2-7; d_call: NA; v_call: TRBV6-1; cdr3_nt: TGTGCCAGCAGTGAATGGGTTGTCTACGAGCAGTACTTC; cdr3_aa: CASSEWVVYEQYF
clone_size: NA; j_call: TRBJ1-4; d_call: NA; v_call: TRBV5-1; cdr3_nt: TGCGCCAGCAGCTTGGTGGGGCAGTCTAATGAAAAACTGTTTTTT; cdr3_aa: CASSLVGQSNEKLFF
clone_size: NA; j_call: TRBJ2-4; d_call: NA; v_call: TRBV7-8; cdr3_nt: TGTGCCAGCAGCCCAAACAGGGGACTACGATACATTCAGTACTTC; cdr3_aa: CASSPNRGLRYIQYF
clone_size: NA; j_call: TRBJ1-5; d_call: NA; v_call: TRBV7-9; cdr3_nt: TGTGCCAGCAGCCCACAGGGACGCAATCAGCCCCAGCATTTT; cdr3_aa: CASSPQGRNQPQHF
clone_size: NA; j_call: TRBJ2-7; d_call: TRBD2; v_call: TRBV6-2/TRBV6-3; cdr3_nt: TGTGCCAGCAGCCTCCTTCCTCCGACTAGCGGGGTCACCTACGAGCAGTACTTC; cdr3_aa: CASSLLPPTSGVTYEQYF
clone_size: NA; j_call: TRBJ1-6; d_call: NA; v_call: TRBV6-5; cdr3_nt: TGTGCCAGCAGTTACCAGGGGTATACGAATTCACCCCTCCACTTT; cdr3_aa: CASSYQGYTNSPLHF
clone_size: NA; j_call: TRBJ1-1; d_call: NA; v_call: TRBV7-9; cdr3_nt: TGTGCCAGCAGCCCTAGGGAGGGTTGGACTGAAGCTTTCTTT; cdr3_aa: CASSPREGWTEAFF
clone_size: NA; j_call: TRBJ2-2; d_call: TRBD2; v_call: TRBV3-1/TRBV3-2; cdr3_nt: TGTGCCAGCAGCCAAACCAGGGCGGTAGCGGGGGCGAACACCGGGGAGCTGTTTTTT; cdr3_aa: CASSQTRAVAGANTGELFF
clone_size: NA; j_call: TRBJ2-3; d_call: NA; v_call: TRBV27; cdr3_nt: TGTGCCAGCAGTTTTCAGCGGGCCACAGATACGCAGTATTTT; cdr3_aa: CASSFQRATDTQYF
clone_size: few; j_call: TRBJ1-4; d_call: NA; v_call: TRBV28; cdr3_nt: TGTGCCAGCAGTTTAGCTAATGAAAAACTGTTTTTT; cdr3_aa: CASSLANEKLFF
clone_size: NA; j_call: TRBJ1-1; d_call: NA; v_call: TRBV19; cdr3_nt: TGTGCCAGCGGCCCTGGGGGTATAATGAACACTGAAGCTTTCTTT; cdr3_aa: CASGPGGIMNTEAFF
clone_size: NA; j_call: TRBJ1-5; d_call: NA; v_call: TRBV21-1; cdr3_nt: TGTGCCAGCACCAGGACAGCCTTAAATCAGCCCCAGCATTTT; cdr3_aa: CASTRTALNQPQHF
clone_size: NA; j_call: TRBJ2-7; d_call: TRBD2; v_call: TRBV7-8; cdr3_nt: TGTGCCAGCAGCTTAGGACTAGCGGGTTACGAGCAGTACTTC; cdr3_aa: CASSLGLAGYEQYF
clone_size: once; j_call: TRBJ2-1; d_call: TRBD2; v_call: TRBV19; cdr3_nt: TGTGCCAGCCTCAGGAACGGGAGGGCCTTAGATGAGCAGTTCTTC; cdr3_aa: CASLRNGRALDEQFF
clone_size: few; j_call: TRBJ2-5; d_call: TRBD2; v_call: TRBV6-1; cdr3_nt: TGTGCCAGCAGTGACCCTCCTAGCGGGGGCGACCTCCGAGAGACCCAGTACTTC; cdr3_aa: CASSDPPSGGDLRETQYF
clone_size: NA; j_call: TRBJ2-7; d_call: TRBD1; v_call: TRBV27; cdr3_nt: TGTGCCAGCAGTTTCAGGGACAGACGCTTCTACGAGCAGTACTTC; cdr3_aa: CASSFRDRRFYEQYF